Listed here are 13 T cell receptor beta chains from one sample, sequenced in a study of T cell repertoires in cytomegalovirus infection. TCRdb called the reads again in MiXCR, with one record for every CDR3 protein. The repertoire has approximately 630,000 distinct CDR3 sequences, less than 25% of them found once; the top ten carry less than 10%. Sequencing was done on a sample of CD8+ T cells from PBMCs. The receptors derive from a human donor in good health (CMV status not recorded). Some clones in this sample may be carry-over from other donors' samples.

This clonotype has ten or more counts. This chain uses TRBV7-6 with TRBJ2-6; D is possibly TRBD1 (5 bases). The germline gives CDR1 SGHVS, CDR2 FNYEAQ. CDR3 size: 21 residues. V lost 5 bases and J lost 2, with 28 bases in between. The CDR3 coding sequence is TGTGCCAGCAGCGCGAAGAGTTCAGCGTTCAGGGTGGTGACTGGGGCCAACGTCCTGACTTTC. Its protein is CASSAKSSAFRVVTGANVLTF.

The gene calls are TRBV12-3 or TRBV12-4 and TRBJ1-1; 10 bases agree with TRBD1. After removal of 3 bases from V and 12 bases from J, the junction contained 22 bases not matched to a gene. The CDR3 consists of 18 residues. CDR3 coding DNA: TGTGCCAGCAGTTTCTTCGTGATGAGACAGGGGGCCGTTGAGGTGACTTTCTTT. It specifies CASSFFVMRQGAVEVTFF.

This sequence joins TRBV14 and TRBJ1-2; the D gene is possibly TRBD1 (5 bases). This CDR3 has 14 residues. CDR1 is SGHDN, CDR2 FVKESK, per germline. The V end lost 1 base, the J end lost 7 bases, and 13 bases lay between the germline ends. The CDR3 nucleotides are TGTGCCAGCAGCCAAGGGGACCGGCCCAGTGGCTACACCTTC. It is translated as CASSQGDRPSGYTF.

The chain has TRBV27 and TRBJ2-1; TRBD2 matches at 13 bases. The CDR3 is made up of 17 amino acids. Losses at the gene ends were 4 bases for V and 3 bases for J; bases not matched to a gene: 6. CDR1 and CDR2 from the germline V gene are MNHEY and SMNVEV (reference sequence). The DNA of the CDR3 is TGTGCCAGCAGTTCTACTAGCGGGGGGGCTTTCTACAATGAGCAGTTCTTC. This gives the protein CASSSTSGGAFYNEQFF.

The chain links TRBV7-3 to TRBJ2-6; TRBD1 might be the D (6 bases). Looked up from germline, CDR1 is SGHTA and CDR2 is FQGTGA. Trimming took 0 bases from V and 2 from J, leaving 20 bases between them. The CDR3 totals 20 residues. CDR3 nucleotides: TGTGCCAGCAGCTTAACGTTAAACGGACAGTCGGGGACTGGGGCCAACGTCCTGACTTTC. It specifies CASSLTLNGQSGTGANVLTF.

About this clonotype: A much larger clone lies one base from this, so it may be a read error. The chain links TRBV6-2 or TRBV6-3 to TRBJ2-3, with a weak D call TRBD1 (5 bases). CDR3 length equals 14 residues. Germline V gene data show CDR1 as MNHEY and CDR2 as SVGEGT. V lost 2 bases, J lost 4 bases, and 10 bases lay in between. The CDR3 DNA is TGTGCCAGCAGTTACGCCAGGGAAGCAGATACGCAGTATTTT. This encodes CASSYAREADTQYF.

The chain recombines TRBV9 with TRBJ2-3; perhaps D is TRBD1 or TRBD2 (6 bases each). The CDR3 length is 14 residues. Trimming removed 0 bases from V and 5 bases from J, with 10 bases in between. Germline V gene lookup returns CDR1 SGDLS and CDR2 YYNGEE. The CDR3 sequence is CASSVGGGRDTQYF. The CDR3 nucleotides are TGTGCCAGCAGCGTAGGAGGGGGGCGAGATACGCAGTATTTT. Looking up the rest from reference TRBV9 and TRBJ2-3 gives the full variable domain: DSGVTQTPKHLITATGQRVTLRCSPRSGDLSVYWYQQSLDQGLQFLIQYYNGEERAKGNILERFSAQQFPDLHSELNLSSLELGDSALYFCASSVGGGRDTQYFGPGTRLTVL.

This rearrangement joins TRBV28 to TRBJ2-7, with a weak D call TRBD2 (6 bases). Germline CDR1 and CDR2: MDHEN and SYDVKM. V was cut by 6 bases and J by 7 bases, with 22 bases left in between. The CDR3 sequence is 15 residues long. As DNA, the CDR3 is TGTGCCAGCAGCCCCCCCTACAGTGGGGCGGGGGAGCAGTACGTC. As protein: CASSPPYSGAGEQYV.

In this sample, this clonotype turned up many times. This sequence joins TRBV7-6 and TRBJ2-3; D may be TRBD2 (7 bases). The germline gives CDR1 SGHVS, CDR2 FNYEAQ. The CDR3 loop spans 17 amino acids. The germline V and J ends were trimmed by 5 bases and 2 bases, with 20 bases remaining between them. The CDR3 region has the DNA TGTGCCAGCAGCGAGCAACGCGGGGGCCGCCTCACAGATACGCAGTATTTT. Encoded protein: CASSEQRGGRLTDTQYF.

This clonotype was observed a few times. The rearrangement joins TRBV28 to TRBJ2-4; D remains ambiguous. With 8 bases removed from V and 5 bases from J, the gap between germline ends came to 4 bases. The CDR3 runs to 10 residues. Germline V CDR1 and CDR2: MDHEN, SYDVKM. CDR3 sequence: CASGQNIQYF. The DNA for the CDR3 is TGTGCCAGCGGGCAAAACATTCAGTACTTC.

The rearrangement joins TRBV19 to TRBJ2-5, with TRBD2 as a possible D gene (6 bases). The V end was cut by 5 bases, the J end by 4 bases, with 11 bases between. The germline V gene has CDR1 LNHDA and CDR2 SQIVND (reference sequence). CDR3 length: 13 amino acids. CDR3 sequence: CASSCIGGETQYF. The CDR3 coding sequence is TGTGCCAGTAGTTGCATCGGGGGAGAGACCCAGTACTTC.

This clonotype was counted between two and nine times. The rearrangement joins TRBV13 to TRBJ2-1; 7 positions match TRBD1. The CDR3 is made up of 14 amino acids. Germline trimming cut 7 bases from V and 8 bases from J; bases unmatched to any gene: 11. Germline loops: CDR1 PRHDT, CDR2 FYEKMQ (reference sequence). The CDR3 DNA follows: TGTGCCAGCACCTTGGGGACAGAGGACGATGAGCAGTTCTTC. It yields the protein CASTLGTEDDEQFF.

This clonotype was seen repeatedly, ten times or more. V gene TRBV7-2 combines with J gene TRBJ1-1; tentatively, D is TRBD1 (5 bases). Trimming took 6 bases from V and 0 from J, leaving 17 bases between them. Germline loops: CDR1 SGHTA, CDR2 FQGNSA. The CDR3 runs to 16 residues. CDR3: CASSLEGRTMNTEAFF. CDR3 nucleotides: TGTGCCAGCAGTCTAGAGGGGAGGACGATGAACACTGAAGCTTTCTTT.